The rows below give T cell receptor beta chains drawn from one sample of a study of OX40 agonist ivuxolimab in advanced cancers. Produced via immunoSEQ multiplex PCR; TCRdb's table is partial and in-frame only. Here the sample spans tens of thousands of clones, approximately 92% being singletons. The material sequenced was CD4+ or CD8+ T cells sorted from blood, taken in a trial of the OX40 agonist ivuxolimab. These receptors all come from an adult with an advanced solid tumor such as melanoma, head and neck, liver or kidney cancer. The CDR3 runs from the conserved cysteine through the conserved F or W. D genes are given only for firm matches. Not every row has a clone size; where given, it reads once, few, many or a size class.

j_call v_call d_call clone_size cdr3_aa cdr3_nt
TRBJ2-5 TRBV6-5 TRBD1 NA CASTRQGGETQYF TGTGCCAGCACCAGACAGGGCGGTGAGACCCAGTACTTC
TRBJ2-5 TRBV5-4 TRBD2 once CASSPDLAGGQETQYF TGTGCCAGCAGCCCTGACCTAGCGGGAGGTCAAGAGACCCAGTACTTC
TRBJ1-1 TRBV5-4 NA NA CASSLRTGNTEAFF TGTGCCAGCAGCTTGCGAACGGGAAACACTGAAGCTTTCTTT
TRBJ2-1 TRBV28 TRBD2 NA CASSLSPGLGSSYNEQFF TGTGCCAGCAGTTTAAGCCCGGGACTAGGGAGCTCCTACAATGAGCAGTTCTTC
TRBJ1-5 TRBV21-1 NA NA CAHPRLEGGVQPQHF TGTGCCCACCCCCGACTCGAGGGAGGGGTTCAGCCCCAGCATTTT
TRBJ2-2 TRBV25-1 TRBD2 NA CASSEFRGAGELFF TGTGCCAGCAGTGAATTCCGGGGGGCCGGGGAGCTGTTTTTT
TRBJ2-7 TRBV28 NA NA CASSLSGLGAYEQYF TGTGCCAGCAGTTTATCTGGGTTAGGGGCCTACGAGCAGTACTTC
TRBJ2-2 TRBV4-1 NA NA CASSQEGPSAQNTGELFF TGCGCCAGCAGCCAGGAGGGCCCTAGCGCCCAGAACACCGGGGAGCTGTTTTTT
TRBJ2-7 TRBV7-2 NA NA CASSLGGFSYEQYF TGTGCCAGCAGCCTAGGGGGATTCTCCTACGAGCAGTACTTC
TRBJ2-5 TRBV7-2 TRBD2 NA CASSLIRTSGRAETQYF TGTGCCAGCAGCCTCATTAGGACTAGCGGGAGGGCGGAGACCCAGTACTTC
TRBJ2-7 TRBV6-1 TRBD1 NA CASSVDRIGEQYF TGTGCCAGCAGTGTGGACAGGATAGGCGAGCAGTACTTC
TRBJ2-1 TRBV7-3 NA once CASSTKSGGYNEQFF TGTGCCAGCAGCACCAAGAGTGGGGGATACAATGAGCAGTTCTTC
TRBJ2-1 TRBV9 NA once CASSVVRGPYNEQFF TGTGCCAGCAGCGTAGTGAGAGGCCCCTACAATGAGCAGTTCTTC
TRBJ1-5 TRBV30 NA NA CAWSGPDSQPQHF TGTGCCTGGTCGGGTCCAGATAGTCAGCCCCAGCATTTT
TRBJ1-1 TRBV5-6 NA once CASRLGNGVVEAFF TGTGCCAGCAGGCTCGGAAATGGGGTGGTGGAAGCTTTCTTT
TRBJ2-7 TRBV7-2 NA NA CASSLAASEAYEQYF TGTGCCAGCAGCTTAGCGGCTAGCGAAGCCTACGAGCAGTACTTC
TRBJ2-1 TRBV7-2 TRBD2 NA CASSLSPSGRAGNEQFF TGTGCCAGCAGCTTATCGCCTAGCGGGAGGGCGGGCAATGAGCAGTTCTTC
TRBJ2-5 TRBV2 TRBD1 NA CASSGDRGQETQYF TGTGCCAGCAGTGGGGACAGGGGCCAAGAGACCCAGTACTTC
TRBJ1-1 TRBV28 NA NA CASSLVQGMVYTEAFF TGTGCCAGCAGTTTAGTCCAGGGGATGGTTTACACTGAAGCTTTCTTT
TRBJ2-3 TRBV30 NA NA CAWSGPTLTDTQYF TGTGCCTGGAGTGGACCCACGCTCACAGATACGCAGTATTTT
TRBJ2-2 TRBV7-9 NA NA CASSYSGANTGELFF TGTGCCAGCTCATACAGTGGGGCAAACACCGGGGAGCTGTTTTTT
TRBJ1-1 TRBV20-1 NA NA CSAPMQRTF TGCAGTGCTCCTATGCAGCGGACTTTT
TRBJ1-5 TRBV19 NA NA CASSGPGGSNQPQHF TGTGCCAGTAGTGGCCCGGGGGGCTCAAATCAGCCCCAGCATTTT
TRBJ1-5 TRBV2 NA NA CASSGGRVEQPQHF TGTGCCAGCAGTGGAGGCAGGGTGGAGCAGCCCCAGCATTTT
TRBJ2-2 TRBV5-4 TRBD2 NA CASGMTRAGGSTGELFF TGTGCCAGCGGTATGACGCGGGCGGGAGGGAGCACCGGGGAGCTGTTTTTT
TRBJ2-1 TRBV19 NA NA CASSTGLLEQFF TGTGCCAGTAGTACAGGGTTACTGGAGCAGTTCTTC
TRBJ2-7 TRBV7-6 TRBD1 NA CASSLAGSDRGREQYF TGTGCCAGCAGCTTAGCTGGGTCGGACAGGGGGCGCGAGCAGTACTTC
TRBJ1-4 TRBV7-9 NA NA CASSLGGLVEKLFF TGTGCCAGCAGCTTAGGGGGGTTGGTTGAAAAACTGTTTTTT
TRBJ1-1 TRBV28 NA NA CASFQNTEAFF TGTGCCAGCTTCCAGAACACTGAAGCTTTCTTT
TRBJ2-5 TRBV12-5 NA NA CASGLVLRHLQETQYF TGTGCTAGTGGTTTGGTATTGCGGCACCTCCAAGAGACCCAGTACTTC
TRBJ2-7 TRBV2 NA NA CAKRRDNEQYF TGTGCCAAAAGGCGGGACAACGAGCAGTACTTC
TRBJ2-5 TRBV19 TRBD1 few CASSPGTGTGTQYF TGTGCCAGTAGTCCTGGGACAGGGACCGGGACCCAGTACTTC
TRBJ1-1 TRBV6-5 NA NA CASRDTAGTEAFF TGTGCCAGCAGGGACACCGCGGGGACTGAAGCTTTCTTT
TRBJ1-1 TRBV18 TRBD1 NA CASSPTGQARGYFF TGTGCCAGCTCACCTACGGGACAGGCGAGGGGGTATTTCTTT
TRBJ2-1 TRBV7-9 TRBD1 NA CASSLARGQGPNEQFF TGTGCCAGCAGCTTAGCGCGAGGACAGGGGCCCAATGAGCAGTTCTTC